This T cell receptor (beta chain) was captured by sequencing in a study of identical twins. Whole-study findings and limits: The study reached conclusions through statistical analysis that was cross-sectional, not following the same donors.

Of note for this clonotype: Its antigen is unknown.

The CDR3 runs to 16 residues. TCRdb reprocessed the 5' RACE reads via MiXCR and lists one record per CDR3 protein. This table holds roughly 480,000 distinct CDR3 sequences, more than 20% found once. These data also formed part of another study, on T cells expressing NK-cell markers. This second report adds: A few donors' CD3+CD56-NKG2C+ cells were dominated by the same clonotypes.

Sequenced: CD4+ T cells sorted from blood. The chain combines TRBV21-1 with TRBJ1-3. TRBV21-1 is shown as a pseudogene. The TCR originated in a young woman in good health. CDR3 loop: CASSKMSVSSGNTIYF. DNA for the CDR3: TGTGCCAGCAGCAAAATGTCGGTCAGCTCTGGAAACACCATATATTTT.